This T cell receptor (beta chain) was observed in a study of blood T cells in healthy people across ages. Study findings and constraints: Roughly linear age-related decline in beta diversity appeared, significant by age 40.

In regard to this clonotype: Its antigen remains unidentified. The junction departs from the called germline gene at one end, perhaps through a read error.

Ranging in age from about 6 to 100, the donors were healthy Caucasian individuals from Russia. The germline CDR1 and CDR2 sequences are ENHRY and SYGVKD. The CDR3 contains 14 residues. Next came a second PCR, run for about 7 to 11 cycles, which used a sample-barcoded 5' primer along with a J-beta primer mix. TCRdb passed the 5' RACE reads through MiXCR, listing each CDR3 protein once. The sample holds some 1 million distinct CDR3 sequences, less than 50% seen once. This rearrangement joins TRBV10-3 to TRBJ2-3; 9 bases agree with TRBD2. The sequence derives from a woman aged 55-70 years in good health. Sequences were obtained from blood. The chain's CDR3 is CAISGGTSRDTQYF. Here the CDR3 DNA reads TGTGCCATCAGTGGGGGGACTAGCAGAGATACGCAGTATTTT.